This entry is about one TCR beta chain. Its matching antigen is unknown. A multiplex PCR was run with 60 Vbeta primers and 13 Jbeta primers. Profiled with immunoSEQ multiplex PCR; TCRdb holds only in-frame clones, not every one. The repertoire consists of 93,000 or so clones, with roughly four fifths occurring once and the leading ten covering over 5%. The data were obtained in a study of cytomegalovirus exposure and HLA in healthy donors. CDR3 length: 21 residues. V shed 5 bases, J shed 1 base, and the junction held 23 bases outside the gene matches. Germline V gene data show CDR1 as MNHEY and CDR2 as SMNVEV (reference sequence). Findings of the study overall: The productive fraction for most TCR beta V segments was about 87% or about 30% in an earlier analysis. HLA restriction was apparent for most CMV-associated TCR beta chains in a later analysis.

The chain uses TRBV27 and TRBJ2-1, with 7 bases that match TRBD2. The specimen sequenced was PBMCs. This clonotype was obtained from a woman aged 18-30 years in good health and CMV-seropositive. This CDR3 is CASSPSRLAKKNKQSYNEQFF. The DNA of the CDR3 is TGTGCCAGCAGTCCCTCTAGACTAGCAAAGAAAAATAAACAATCCTACAATGAGCAGTTCTTC.